The next 27 T cell receptor beta chains were all read from a single sample in a study of cytomegalovirus exposure and HLA in healthy donors. The PCR had 60 Vbeta and 13 Jbeta primers. Here immunoSEQ multiplex PCR was the method, and the copy in TCRdb shows in-frame clones only, minus some. The repertoire holds approximately 90,000 clones, with about 80% as singletons. Material: PBMCs. The receptors here all came from a male donor in good health and CMV-seronegative.

The V and J genes are TRBV25-1 and TRBJ1-5; no clear D gene. The V end was cut by 5 bases, the J end by 1 base, with 6 bases between. CDR3 length: 13 residues. Germline-derived CDR1 and CDR2 are MGHDK and SYGVNS. CDR3 residues: CASSTESNQPQHF. The CDR3 DNA follows: TGTGCCAGCAGTACTGAGAGCAATCAGCCCCAGCATTTT. Using reference TRBV25-1 and TRBJ1-5 for the parts outside the CDR3, the full variable domain is EADIYQTPRYLVIGTGKKITLECSQTMGHDKMYWYQQDPGMELHLIHYSYGVNSTEKGDLSSESTVSRIRTEHFPLTLESARPSHTSQYLCASSTESNQPQHFGDGTRLSIL.

V and J are TRBV7-9 and TRBJ1-6; D is possibly TRBD1 (5 bases). Germline V gene sequence: CDR1 SEHNR, CDR2 FQNEAQ (reference sequence). The V end was cut by 1 base, the J end by 9 bases, with 13 bases between. The CDR3 is 15 residues long. DNA for the CDR3: TGTGCCAGCAGCTTAGAGAGTCAGGGTGGTTCACCCCTCCACTTT. Translated, it gives CASSLESQGGSPLHF. Together with reference TRBV7-9 and TRBJ1-6, the CDR3 gives the full variable domain: DTGVSQNPRHKITKRGQNVTFRCDPISEHNRLYWYRQTLGQGPEFLTYFQNEAQLEKSRLLSDRFSAERPKGSFSTLEIQRTEQGDSAMYLCASSLESQGGSPLHFGNGTRLTVT.

The chain joins TRBV5-1 to TRBJ1-2; TRBD1 might be the D (5 bases). CDR1 and CDR2 (germline): SGHRS, YFSETQ. There are 14 residues in the CDR3. Trimming cost V 0 bases and J 8 bases, with 14 bases left between them. CDR3 DNA: TGCGCCAGCAGCTTGGGAGGCAGGGAGGAGGGCTACACCTTC. Amino acids: CASSLGGREEGYTF.

This clone was found once. The V gene is TRBV6-5, the J gene TRBJ2-7; D not certain. Trimming stripped 5 bases from V and 2 bases from J, with 13 bases between. This CDR3 comprises 14 residues. Germline V gives CDR1 MNHEY, CDR2 SVGAGI. CDR3 protein: CASSEMARTYEQYF. CDR3 in DNA: TGTGCCAGCAGTGAAATGGCAAGAACCTACGAGCAGTACTTC.

This clone was seen only once. The V and J genes are TRBV28 and TRBJ1-1; 8 positions agree with TRBD1. Trimming took 5 bases from V and 7 from J; bases not matched to a gene: 12. Germline loops: CDR1 MDHEN, CDR2 SYDVKM. This CDR3 is 15 amino acids long. In DNA, the CDR3 is TGTGCCAGCAGTCGACGGACAGGGATCGTTGGTGAAGCTTTCTTT. Its translation is CASSRRTGIVGEAFF. The whole variable domain, remainder taken from reference TRBV28 and TRBJ1-1, is DVKVTQSSRYLVKRTGEKVFLECVQDMDHENMFWYRQDPGLGLRLIYFSYDVKMKEKGDIPEGYSVSREKKERFSLILESASTNQTSMYLCASSRRTGIVGEAFFGQGTRLTVV.

The chain employs TRBV11-3 and TRBJ2-1, with 9 bases matching TRBD2. Germline values: CDR1 SGHNT, CDR2 YENEEA. The CDR3 is made up of 16 amino acids. Trimming took 5 bases from V and 4 from J; bases not matched to a gene: 9. The chain's CDR3 is CASSPRAGGRYNEQFF. CDR3 coding DNA: TGTGCCAGCAGCCCCCGAGCGGGAGGCCGTTACAATGAGCAGTTCTTC.

The genes are TRBV4-1 and TRBJ1-5, with unresolved D. Per the germline V gene, CDR1 is MGHRA and CDR2 is YSYEKL. Trimming left V 3 bases short and J 0 bases short, with 9 bases between. CDR3 length equals 15 residues. The CDR3 loop reads CASSQENHSNQPQHF. The DNA for the CDR3 is TGCGCCAGCAGCCAGGAGAATCATAGCAATCAGCCCCAGCATTTT.

The V call is TRBV5-1, the J call TRBJ1-2, with TRBD1 matching 12 bases. Germline CDR1 SGHRS, CDR2 YFSETQ. V lost 4 bases and J lost 8; bases outside the gene matches: 12. CDR3 length: 16 residues. The CDR3 bases are TGCGCCAGCAGCAACCAACCGGGACAGGGGGCTAGAGGCTACACCTTC. Residues: CASSNQPGQGARGYTF.

The rearrangement links TRBV2 to TRBJ1-2; 9 bases agree with TRBD1. CDR1 and CDR2 (germline): SNHLY, FYNNEI. The CDR3 is made up of 16 amino acids. V lost 6 bases, J lost 7 bases, and 15 bases stayed unmatched. CDR3 region: CASSITGTGRSGGYTF. Written as DNA, the CDR3 is TGTGCCAGCAGCATTACCGGGACAGGGCGTTCGGGTGGCTACACCTTC.

About this clone itself: This CDR3 is missing its conserved last phenylalanine or tryptophan, likely due to a read error. The DNA is omitted, as the CDR3 cannot be located on it reliably, and the CDR3 follows TCRdb's listing. The V call is TRBV28, the J call TRBJ1-1. Germline V gives CDR1 MDHEN, CDR2 SYDVKM. Inclusive of both ends, the CDR3 amounts to 11 amino acids. CDR3 residues: CASSFDGGALG.

This chain joins TRBV9 and TRBJ2-7, with D tentatively TRBD1 (6 bases). The CDR3 has 13 residues. Per germline, CDR1 SGDLS and CDR2 YYNGEE. V was shortened by 0 bases and J by 5 bases, with 9 bases between the two germline ends. CDR3 amino acids: CASSVGTVHEQYF. In DNA form, the CDR3 reads TGTGCCAGCAGCGTAGGGACAGTCCACGAGCAGTACTTC. The full variable domain, with the rest looked up from reference TRBV9 and TRBJ2-7, is DSGVTQTPKHLITATGQRVTLRCSPRSGDLSVYWYQQSLDQGLQFLIQYYNGEERAKGNILERFSAQQFPDLHSELNLSSLELGDSALYFCASSVGTVHEQYFGPGTRLTVT.

The chain employs TRBV6-5 and TRBJ2-7; TRBD2 matches 12 bases. The ends lost 7 bases at V and 3 bases at J; junction bases unmatched: 7. From germline, CDR1 is MNHEY and CDR2 SVGAGI. This CDR3 spans 15 amino acids. Written as DNA, the CDR3 is TGTGCCAGCAACTCCGGACTAGCGGGACTCTACGAGCAGTACTTC. Protein product: CASNSGLAGLYEQYF.

This sequence joins TRBV5-1 and TRBJ2-5; no clear D. CDR1 is SGHRS and CDR2 is YFSETQ in the germline V gene. The V gene lost 1 base and the J gene lost 4 bases, with 2 bases spanning the gap. This CDR3 has 11 residues. CDR3 DNA sequence: TGCGCCAGCAGCTTGCGAGAGACCCAGTACTTC. Protein sequence: CASSLRETQYF. The full variable domain, completed using reference TRBV5-1 and TRBJ2-5, is KAGVTQTPRYLIKTRGQQVTLSCSPISGHRSVSWYQQTPGQGLQFLFEYFSETQRNKGNFPGRFSGRQFSNSRSEMNVSTLELGDSALYLCASSLRETQYFGPGTRLLVL.

This clone was seen just once. The chain employs TRBV11-2 and TRBJ2-3, with a weak D call TRBD2 (6 bases). There are 16 residues in the CDR3. Germline CDR1 SGHAT, CDR2 FQNNGV. Trimming took 3 bases from V and 2 from J, leaving 15 bases between them. DNA for the CDR3: TGTGCCAGCAGCTTCGGCCCGGGGGAGGTCACAGATACGCAGTATTTT. Amino acid sequence: CASSFGPGEVTDTQYF.

The chain has TRBV5-5 and TRBJ1-3, with 8 positions matching TRBD1. Germline values: CDR1 SGHKS, CDR2 YYEKEE (reference sequence). Trimming removed 5 bases from V and 4 bases from J; junction bases left unmatched: 11. The CDR3 sequence is 16 residues long. CDR3 sequence: CASSFRGQGVGNTIYF. The CDR3 bases are TGTGCCAGCAGTTTCCGCGGACAGGGAGTGGGAAACACCATATATTTT.

The chain carries TRBV6-5 and TRBJ1-3; no firm D call. V shed 0 bases and J shed 0 bases, with 6 bases lying between them. This CDR3 contains 15 residues. Germline loops: CDR1 MNHEY, CDR2 SVGAGI. CDR3 residues: CASSYSQYSGNTIYF. CDR3 nucleotide sequence: TGTGCCAGCAGTTACTCTCAGTACTCTGGAAACACCATATATTTT.

The CDR3 nucleotides are TGTGCCAGCAGTGAAGCCGGGACAGGGGCTCGGGGAAACACCATATATTTT. Translation: CASSEAGTGARGNTIYF. V is TRBV6-1 and J is TRBJ1-3; 10 positions match TRBD1. Germline values: CDR1 MNHNS, CDR2 SASEGT. V gave up 0 bases and J gave up 4 bases; unmatched junction bases: 6. The CDR3 is 17 residues long.

J is TRBJ2-3 and V is TRBV7-3, with TRBD1 matching over 8 bases. Germline V gives CDR1 SGHTA, CDR2 FQGTGA. CDR3 length: 16 residues. J lost 0 bases, V lost 5 bases, and 7 bases had no gene match. CDR3 DNA: TGTGCCAGCAGCCTAGGACAGGGAGCTAGCACAGATACGCAGTATTTT. Its translation is CASSLGQGASTDTQYF.

This clone is judged medium-sized. The J gene is TRBJ1-3, the V gene TRBV2; D is ambiguous. Germline CDR1 and CDR2: SNHLY and FYNNEI. This CDR3 is 14 amino acids long. With 6 bases removed from V and 2 bases from J, the gap between germline ends came to 11 bases. CDR3 nucleotides: TGTGCCAGCAGCGGGGAGAACGCTGGAAACACCATATATTTT. Translated, it gives CASSGENAGNTIYF.

This sequence joins TRBV10-1 and TRBJ2-1; tentative D call: TRBD1 (5 bases). Germline V lookup: CDR1 WNHNN, CDR2 SYGVQD (reference sequence). Deletions cut 3 bases from V and 9 bases from J, with 15 bases between. The CDR3 has 14 amino acids. The CDR3 sequence is CASSDSLLQGEQFF. Written as DNA, the CDR3 is TGCGCCAGCAGTGACTCTCTTCTTCAGGGTGAGCAGTTCTTC.

This chain uses TRBV4-3 with TRBJ1-5; D is undetermined. The CDR3 consists of 14 residues. Germline CDR1 is LGHNA and CDR2 is YSLEER. Trimming removed 0 bases at V and 1 base at J, with 4 bases between. CDR3 amino acids: CASSQDRSNQPQHF. The CDR3 coding sequence is TGCGCCAGCAGCCAAGACAGAAGCAATCAGCCCCAGCATTTT.

The V gene is TRBV7-3, the J gene TRBJ1-1; possible D gene TRBD1, 5 bases. Trimming took off 2 bases at V and 6 bases at J, with 13 bases between the two ends. The CDR3 runs 14 residues. The germline gives CDR1 SGHTA, CDR2 FQGTGA. The DNA for the CDR3 is TGTGCCAGCAGCTTAGATGGGGGGACGGCTGAAGCTTTCTTT. Its translation: CASSLDGGTAEAFF.

The CDR3 is CASSDPGTSEREQFF. The DNA of the CDR3 is TGTGCCAGCAGTGACCCTGGGACTAGCGAGAGAGAGCAGTTCTTC. The J gene is TRBJ2-1, the V gene TRBV25-1, with 10 bases aligning to TRBD2. This CDR3 comprises 15 residues. The trim removed 3 bases at V and 10 bases at J, leaving 9 bases unmatched. CDR1 and CDR2 (germline): MGHDK, SYGVNS.

The rearrangement uses TRBV7-9 and TRBJ1-4, with D possibly being TRBD1 (6 bases). CDR3 size: 16 residues. Germline values: CDR1 SEHNR, CDR2 FQNEAQ (reference sequence). With 5 bases removed from V and 0 bases from J, the gap between germline ends came to 13 bases. The CDR3 is CASSAGQPSTNEKLFF. The CDR3 DNA is TGTGCCAGCAGCGCCGGACAGCCGTCAACTAATGAAAAACTGTTTTTT. Using reference TRBV7-9 and TRBJ1-4 for the parts outside the CDR3, the full variable domain is DTGVSQNPRHKITKRGQNVTFRCDPISEHNRLYWYRQTLGQGPEFLTYFQNEAQLEKSRLLSDRFSAERPKGSFSTLEIQRTEQGDSAMYLCASSAGQPSTNEKLFFGSGTQLSVL.

This clone was observed a few times. This chain links TRBV19 with TRBJ2-6; no clear D. This CDR3 region has 15 residues. The germline CDR1 and CDR2 sequences are LNHDA and SQIVND (reference sequence). V was pared by 5 bases and J by 4 bases, with 12 bases between. The CDR3 nucleotides are TGTGCCAGTAGTTCAGGATCCTCCGGGGCCAACGTCCTGACTTTC. Translated: CASSSGSSGANVLTF.

This clone has only a few counts. The rearrangement links TRBV19 to TRBJ1-5; D may be TRBD1 (5 bases). Germline V gives CDR1 LNHDA, CDR2 SQIVND (reference sequence). The CDR3 consists of 15 residues. The ends were cut back, 7 bases at V and 2 bases at J, with 15 bases in the middle. CDR3 in amino acids: CASTPRDSGNQPQHF. The CDR3 bases are TGTGCCAGTACCCCCAGGGACTCGGGCAATCAGCCCCAGCATTTT.

The chain is built from TRBV6-5 and TRBJ1-2; D not resolved. In germline, CDR1 is MNHEY, CDR2 SVGAGI. The CDR3 has 15 amino acids. With 2 bases removed from V and 2 bases from J, the gap between germline ends came to 12 bases. DNA of the CDR3: TGTGCCAGCAGTTACGCCGCGCGGCTGAACTATGGCTACACCTTC. Translating gives CASSYAARLNYGYTF.